This TCR beta chain originates from a study of blood T cells in healthy people across ages. Study details: With template switching, about one barcoded beta molecule was captured per two T cells.

Primers used in a second PCR of roughly 7 to 11 cycles were a sample-barcoded 5' primer and a J-beta primer mix. Each cDNA molecule carried a tag from a template-switch adaptor that contained 12 random nucleotides. Each CDR3 protein is one row after TCRdb ran MiXCR on the 5' RACE reads. Of 1,100,000 or so distinct CDR3 sequences listed, 40% to 55% were seen once; the top ten hold approximately 17%. Per the germline V gene, CDR1 is KGHDR and CDR2 is SFDVKD. With 4 bases clipped from V and 2 bases from J, the junction kept 3 bases outside the gene matches. The CDR3 has 15 residues. The gene calls are TRBV24-1 and TRBJ2-1, with TRBD2 matching over 8 bases. Sequencing was carried out using blood. The sequence derives from a woman aged 55-70 years in good health. In nucleotides, the CDR3 is TGTGCCACCAGTGACACGGGAGGGCCCTACAATGAGCAGTTCTTC. Its protein is CATSDTGGPYNEQFF.